These 25 T cell receptor beta chains were sequenced from one sample in a study of beta chain features in type 1 diabetes. Findings and limits, study-wide: Shorter TCRB CDR3s, moderately but significantly so, were found in Type 1 diabetes patients in all four CD4+ subsets.

Their specific antigens are unknown. What was sequenced were expressed TCRB transcripts, since all of the isolated RNA had been reverse transcribed. Some clones are missing from TCRdb's copy, which holds only in-frame ones; the method was immunoSEQ multiplex PCR. The sample yields about 710,000 clones, about 14% seen once. Sequencing was performed on naive CD4+ T cells from blood. Receptor source: a man aged 18 to 30 with type 1 diabetes.

There are a few counts of this clone. The chain couples TRBV5-4 to TRBJ1-2, with D possibly matching TRBD1 (5 bases). Germline CDR1 SGHNT, CDR2 YYREEE (reference sequence). CDR3 length equals 15 residues. The V end lost 4 bases, the J end lost 4 bases, and 17 bases lay between the germline ends. The CDR3 nucleotides are TGTGCCAGCAGCCCTGGGGGTGTAAGGGGCTATGGCTACACCTTC. As protein: CASSPGGVRGYGYTF.

The sample holds a few counts of this clone. The rearrangement joins TRBV5-1 to TRBJ2-3; D is possibly TRBD2 (5 bases). Germline CDR1 SGHRS, CDR2 YFSETQ. CDR3 length equals 15 residues. Between the trimmed V and J ends, which lost 2 bases and 2 bases, there was a span of 12 bases. The CDR3 here is CASSFGVGPTDTQYF. CDR3 sequence (DNA): TGCGCCAGCAGCTTCGGGGTCGGACCCACAGATACGCAGTATTTT.

This sequence joins TRBV9 and TRBJ1-1; 9 positions agree with TRBD1. CDR1 and CDR2 from the germline V gene are SGDLS and YYNGEE. V lost 9 bases, J lost 5 bases, and 8 bases stayed unmatched. The CDR3 runs 13 residues. CDR3 nucleotide sequence: TGTGCCACCACAGGGGGCTACAGGACTGAAGCTTTCTTT. As protein: CATTGGYRTEAFF.

The chain uses TRBV18 and TRBJ2-4; TRBD1 might be the D (6 bases). Per the germline V gene, CDR1 is KGHSH and CDR2 is LQKENI. The CDR3 loop spans 16 amino acids. The germline V and J ends were trimmed by 0 bases and 6 bases, with 15 bases remaining between them. The DNA for the CDR3 is TGTGCCAGCTCACCACCTGGCGACAGGCAGGGAAACATTCAGTACTTC. It specifies CASSPPGDRQGNIQYF.

The genes are TRBV9 and TRBJ2-2; no reliable D call. V was clipped by 3 bases and J by 3 bases, with 18 bases between them. The CDR3 is 17 residues long. Germline V gene lookup returns CDR1 SGDLS and CDR2 YYNGEE. CDR3 sequence (DNA): TGTGCCAGCAGCGCCCGGACCTCACCCGAGGACACCGGGGAGCTGTTTTTT. It translates to CASSARTSPEDTGELFF.

The sample holds a few counts of this clone. This chain uses TRBV4-1 with TRBJ1-2, with no clear D. V lost 1 base to trimming and J lost 6 bases, with 15 bases between them. The CDR3 has 15 residues. Germline V gives CDR1 MGHRA, CDR2 YSYEKL. In nucleotides, the CDR3 is TGCGCCAGCAGCCAAGTGGCACCTTCCGCCCATGGCTACACCTTC. Its protein product is CASSQVAPSAHGYTF.

The sample holds a few counts of this clone. The V and J genes are TRBV11-3 and TRBJ1-1; D call uncertain. This CDR3 comprises 13 residues. Germline values: CDR1 SGHNT, CDR2 YENEEA. V shed 3 bases and J shed 6 bases, with 11 bases lying between them. The CDR3 loop is CASSLDWGAEAFF. In DNA form, the CDR3 reads TGTGCCAGCAGCTTGGACTGGGGAGCTGAAGCTTTCTTT.

There are a few counts of this clone. J is TRBJ1-2 and V is TRBV6-5; D is uncertain. V lost 7 bases and J 8 bases, leaving 17 bases between the germline ends. The CDR3 has 13 amino acids. Germline CDR1 MNHEY, CDR2 SVGAGI. In nucleotides, the CDR3 is TGTGCCAGCAAGTATACAGTAGGGTTGGGCTACACCTTC. Translating gives CASKYTVGLGYTF.

The chain combines TRBV28 with TRBJ2-6; D remains unclear. CDR3 length: 14 residues. Germline V gives CDR1 MDHEN, CDR2 SYDVKM. With 3 bases removed from V and 0 bases from J, the gap between germline ends came to 3 bases. This CDR3 is CASSFASGANVLTF. The CDR3 bases are TGTGCCAGCAGTTTTGCCTCTGGGGCCAACGTCCTGACTTTC.

V is TRBV29-1 and J is TRBJ1-6; TRBD1 agrees at 8 bases. The junction had 9 bases not matched to a gene; V was cut back by 4 bases and J by 10 bases. The CDR3 consists of 14 residues. The germline CDR1 and CDR2 sequences are SQVTM and ANQGSEA. CDR3 DNA sequence: TGCAGCGTTGGGGAGGACAGGGATGGGTCACCCCTCCACTTT. This sequence encodes CSVGEDRDGSPLHF.

This chain uses TRBV29-1 with TRBJ2-3; weak D call: TRBD1 (5 bases). Germline V gene lookup returns CDR1 SQVTM and CDR2 ANQGSEA. V was pared by 5 bases and J by 0 bases, with 15 bases between. This CDR3 spans 15 amino acids. In DNA, the CDR3 is TGCAGCGTTCCCACAGGTGTCACTAGCACAGATACGCAGTATTTT. This sequence encodes CSVPTGVTSTDTQYF.

This rearrangement joins TRBV6-1 to TRBJ1-5; 7 bases agree with TRBD1. This CDR3 contains 15 residues. Per the germline V gene, CDR1 is MNHNS and CDR2 is SASEGT. Unmatched junction bases numbered 8, after V lost 7 bases and J lost 2 bases. The CDR3 region has the DNA TGTGCCAGCAACCCGACAGGGTCAGGCAATCAGCCCCAGCATTTT. It yields the protein CASNPTGSGNQPQHF.

This clone was counted a few times. The chain carries TRBV5-1 and TRBJ2-5, with D perhaps matching TRBD1 (6 bases). Germline V gives CDR1 SGHRS, CDR2 YFSETQ. This CDR3 has 15 amino acids. The V end lost 0 bases, the J end lost 4 bases, and 13 bases lay between the germline ends. CDR3 sequence: CASSLDVGAPETQYF. The CDR3 bases are TGCGCCAGCAGCTTGGACGTGGGGGCCCCAGAGACCCAGTACTTC.

This clone was picked up a small number of times. The chain carries TRBV7-2 and TRBJ2-5, with a weak D call TRBD1 (6 bases). Germline assignment: CDR1 SGHTA and CDR2 FQGNSA. V lost 5 bases and J 4 bases, leaving 14 bases between the germline ends. This CDR3 region has 14 residues. The CDR3 is CASSPRQDGETQYF. The CDR3, as DNA: TGTGCCAGCAGCCCACGACAGGACGGAGAGACCCAGTACTTC.

V and J are TRBV7-2 and TRBJ1-5; D remains unclear. Trimming shortened V by 3 bases and J by 4 bases, and 4 bases separated the two germline ends. Germline assignment: CDR1 SGHTA and CDR2 FQGNSA. This CDR3 has 12 residues. The CDR3 region is CASSFQNQPQHF. CDR3 nucleotides: TGTGCCAGCAGCTTCCAAAATCAGCCCCAGCATTTT.

The chain couples TRBV7-6 to TRBJ2-5; D possibly corresponds to TRBD1 (6 bases). V was trimmed by 6 bases and J by 1 base, leaving 21 bases between them. Germline values: CDR1 SGHVS, CDR2 FNYEAQ. The CDR3 contains 17 residues. DNA for the CDR3: TGTGCCAGCAGGCACATCCCAACGACAGGTGTCCAAGAGACCCAGTACTTC. Translated: CASRHIPTTGVQETQYF.

This clone was seen a handful of times. The chain joins TRBV5-1 to TRBJ2-7; D is unresolved. From germline, CDR1 is SGHRS and CDR2 YFSETQ. The CDR3 is 13 residues long. The germline V and J ends were trimmed by 6 bases and 2 bases, with 12 bases remaining between them. This CDR3 reads CASTGGTAYEQYF. CDR3 DNA sequence: TGCGCCAGCACAGGTGGCACAGCCTACGAGCAGTACTTC.

In DNA form, the CDR3 reads TGTGCCCGCTTGGACAGGGGCACCTTCCTTTCCAACTATGGCTACACCTTC. Translated, it gives CARLDRGTFLSNYGYTF. The V and J genes are TRBV30 and TRBJ1-2; 9 bases line up with TRBD1. The CDR3 contains 17 residues. V was pared by 8 bases and J by 2 bases, with 18 bases of the junction left unmatched. Germline CDR1 is GTSNPN and CDR2 is SVGIG (reference sequence).

The chain links TRBV7-9 to TRBJ2-2; the match to TRBD2 covers 8 bases. Germline loops: CDR1 SEHNR, CDR2 FQNEAQ (reference sequence). The CDR3 length is 16 residues. With V trimmed by 2 bases and J by 3 bases, 5 bases remained unmatched. As DNA, the CDR3 is TGTGCCAGCAGCTTACATAGCGGGAAGTACACCGGGGAGCTGTTTTTT. It encodes CASSLHSGKYTGELFF.

The rearrangement uses TRBV29-1 and TRBJ2-3; D not resolved. In germline, CDR1 is SQVTM, CDR2 ANQGSEA. Trimming cost V 4 bases and J 2 bases, with 13 bases left between them. The CDR3 consists of 14 residues. In DNA form, the CDR3 reads TGCAGCGTTGGGAAACTCCTCCTCACAGATACGCAGTATTTT. Translated, it gives CSVGKLLLTDTQYF.

This clone was seen repeatedly, ten times or more. The V call is TRBV9, the J call TRBJ1-5, with 10 bases lining up with TRBD1. Germline loops: CDR1 SGDLS, CDR2 YYNGEE. The length of the CDR3 is 15 residues. V shed 0 bases and J 5 bases; nucleotides not matched to a gene: 2. CDR3 in DNA: TGTGCCAGCAGCGTAGACGGACAGGGGGATCAGCCCCAGCATTTT. Amino acids: CASSVDGQGDQPQHF.

This rearrangement joins TRBV30 to TRBJ1-2; 7 nucleotides agree with TRBD1. The ends lost 3 bases at V and 10 bases at J; junction bases unmatched: 11. Germline values: CDR1 GTSNPN, CDR2 SVGIG (reference sequence). The CDR3 sequence is 13 residues long. The CDR3 DNA reads as TGTGCCTGGAGCATACGGAACAGGGGACTCTACACCTTC. Protein product: CAWSIRNRGLYTF.

This chain joins TRBV9 and TRBJ2-1; 10 nucleotides line up with TRBD2. The CDR3 extends over 16 amino acids. Germline CDR1 is SGDLS and CDR2 is YYNGEE. V was clipped by 3 bases and J by 2 bases; unmatched bases: 5. The DNA of the CDR3 is TGTGCCAGCAGCGCAAGAGGACTAGCGGCCTACAATGAGCAGTTCTTC. This codes for CASSARGLAAYNEQFF.

CDR3 DNA: TGTGCCAGCGTCCGGGGGGGCCAAGAGACCCAGTACTTC. Translation gives CASVRGGQETQYF. The chain uses TRBV2 and TRBJ2-5; 8 bases are a match to TRBD2. The CDR3 spans 13 residues. V was clipped by 8 bases and J by 1 base; unmatched bases: 3. Germline CDR1 is SNHLY and CDR2 is FYNNEI.

This clone was observed a few times. This chain uses TRBV30 with TRBJ2-5, with 8 bases that match TRBD1. Trimming cost V 5 bases and J 4 bases; bases outside gene matches: 3. CDR3 size: 12 residues. Germline values: CDR1 GTSNPN, CDR2 SVGIG (reference sequence). The CDR3 loop reads CAWDTGGETQYF. CDR3 in DNA: TGTGCCTGGGACACAGGGGGAGAGACCCAGTACTTC.